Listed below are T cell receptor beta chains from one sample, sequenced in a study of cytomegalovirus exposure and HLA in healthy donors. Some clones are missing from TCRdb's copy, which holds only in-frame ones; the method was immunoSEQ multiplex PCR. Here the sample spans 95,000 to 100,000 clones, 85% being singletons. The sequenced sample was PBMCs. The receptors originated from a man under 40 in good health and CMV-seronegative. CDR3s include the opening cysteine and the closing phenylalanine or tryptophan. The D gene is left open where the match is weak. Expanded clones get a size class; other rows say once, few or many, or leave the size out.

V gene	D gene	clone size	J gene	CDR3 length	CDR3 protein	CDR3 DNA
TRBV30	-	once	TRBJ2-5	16	CAWSVLTSDRQETQYF	TGTGCCTGGAGTGTCCTCACTAGTGACCGGCAAGAGACCCAGTACTTC
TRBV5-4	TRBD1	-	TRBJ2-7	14	CASSLGTGGDEQYF	TGTGCCAGCAGCTTGGGGACAGGGGGAGACGAGCAGTACTTC
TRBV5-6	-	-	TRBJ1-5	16	CASSLFQQVFNQPQHF	TGTGCCAGCAGCTTGTTCCAACAAGTCTTTAATCAGCCCCAGCATTTT
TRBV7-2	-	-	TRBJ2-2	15	CASSLASLGTGELFF	TGTGCCAGCAGCTTAGCGAGCCTTGGTACCGGGGAGCTGTTTTTT
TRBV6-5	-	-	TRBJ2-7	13	CASWEWSSYEQYF	TGTGCCAGCTGGGAGTGGAGCTCCTACGAGCAGTACTTC
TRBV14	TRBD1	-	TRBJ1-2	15	CASSQYPGQGLGYTF	TGTGCCAGCAGCCAGTACCCGGGACAGGGGCTCGGCTACACCTTC
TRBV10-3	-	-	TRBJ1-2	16	CAISDSGPLFFYGYTF	TGTGCCATCAGTGACAGCGGACCTTTATTCTTCTATGGCTACACCTTC
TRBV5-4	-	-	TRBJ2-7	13	CASSLAGGLEQYF	TGTGCCAGCAGCTTGGCGGGCGGGCTGGAGCAGTACTTC
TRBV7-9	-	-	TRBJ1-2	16	CASSYDRRRTNYGYTF	TGTGCCAGCAGCTACGACAGGCGCCGAACTAACTATGGCTACACCTTC
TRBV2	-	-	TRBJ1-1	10	CASLDTEAFF	TGTGCCAGCCTTGACACTGAAGCTTTCTTT
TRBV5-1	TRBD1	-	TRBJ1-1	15	CASSAYGTGVTEAFF	TGCGCCAGCAGCGCATACGGGACAGGGGTAACTGAAGCTTTCTTT
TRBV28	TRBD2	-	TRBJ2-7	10	CACKREEQYF	TGTGCCTGTAAGCGGGAGGAGCAGTACTTC
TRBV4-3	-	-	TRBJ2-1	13	CASSQQEYNEQFF	TGCGCCAGCAGCCAACAGGAATACAATGAGCAGTTCTTC
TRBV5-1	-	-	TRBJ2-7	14	CASSDGQHSYEQYF	TGCGCCAGCAGCGACGGACAGCACTCCTACGAGCAGTACTTC
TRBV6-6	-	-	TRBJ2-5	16	CASIPGAGHALETQYF	TGTGCCAGCATTCCTGGGGCAGGCCACGCCCTGGAGACCCAGTACTTC
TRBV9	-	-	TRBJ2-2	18	CASSPFGTPIVHTGELFF	TGTGCCAGCAGCCCGTTTGGGACTCCGATCGTACACACCGGGGAGCTGTTTTTT
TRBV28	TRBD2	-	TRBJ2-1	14	CASLSLAGNNEQFF	TGTGCCAGCCTTTCTCTAGCGGGAAACAATGAGCAGTTCTTC
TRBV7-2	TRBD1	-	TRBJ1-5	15	CASSLRGQDNQPQHF	TGTGCCAGCAGCTTAAGGGGACAGGACAATCAGCCCCAGCATTTT
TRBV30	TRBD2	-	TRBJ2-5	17	CAWSVGGSGVWLATQYF	TGTGCCTGGAGTGTAGGAGGTAGCGGGGTGTGGCTAGCGACCCAGTACTTC
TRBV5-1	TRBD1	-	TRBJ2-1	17	CASSIDRGVSSYNEQFF	TGCGCCAGCAGCATAGACAGGGGCGTAAGCTCCTACAATGAGCAGTTCTTC
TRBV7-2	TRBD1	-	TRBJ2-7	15	CASSPLGQASYEQYF	TGTGCCAGCAGCCCTCTCGGACAGGCCTCCTACGAGCAGTACTTC
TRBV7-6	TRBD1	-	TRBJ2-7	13	CASSFGQGGEQYF	TGTGCCAGCAGCTTTGGACAGGGGGGGGAGCAGTACTTC
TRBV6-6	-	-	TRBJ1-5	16	CASSYSIRYSNQPQHF	TGTGCCAGCAGTTACTCTATCAGATATAGCAATCAGCCCCAGCATTTT
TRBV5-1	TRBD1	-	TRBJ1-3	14	CASGQGEEGNTIYF	TGCGCCAGCGGACAGGGTGAGGAGGGAAACACCATATATTTT
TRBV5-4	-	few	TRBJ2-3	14	CASTPEGGTDTQYF	TGTGCCAGCACCCCAGAGGGGGGCACAGATACGCAGTATTTT
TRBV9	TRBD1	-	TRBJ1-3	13	CASSGTGRNTIYF	TGTGCCAGCAGCGGGACAGGGAGAAACACCATATATTTT
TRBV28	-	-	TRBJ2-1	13	CASSPSAYNEQFF	TGTGCCAGCAGCCCATCAGCCTACAATGAGCAGTTCTTC
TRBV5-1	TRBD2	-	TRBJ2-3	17	CASSSGLAGGPTDTQYF	TGCGCCAGCAGCTCCGGACTAGCGGGGGGCCCCACAGATACGCAGTATTTT
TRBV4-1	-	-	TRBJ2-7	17	CASSQDIPDRNPNEQYF	TGCGCCAGCAGCCAAGATATCCCCGACAGGAACCCAAACGAGCAGTACTTC
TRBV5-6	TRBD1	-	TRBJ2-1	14	CASSFIQGASEQFF	TGTGCCAGCAGCTTTATACAGGGGGCGTCTGAGCAGTTCTTC
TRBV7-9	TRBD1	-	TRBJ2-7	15	CASSSPGQGASAQYF	TGTGCCAGCAGCTCACCGGGACAGGGGGCTTCTGCGCAGTACTTC
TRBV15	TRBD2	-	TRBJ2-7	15	CATSATSGRDYEQYF	TGTGCCACCAGCGCGACTAGCGGGAGGGATTACGAGCAGTACTTC
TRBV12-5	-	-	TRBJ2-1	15	CASGLVLGRVDEQFF	TGTGCTAGTGGTTTGGTACTGGGCAGGGTCGATGAGCAGTTCTTC
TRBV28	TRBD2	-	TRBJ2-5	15	CASSLGTSGVETQYF	TGTGCCAGCAGTTTAGGGACTAGCGGGGTGGAGACCCAGTACTTC
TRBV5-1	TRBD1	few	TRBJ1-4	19	CASSLSSGTGLTTNEKLFF	TGCGCCAGCAGCCTCAGCTCCGGGACAGGGCTTACAACTAATGAAAAACTGTTTTTT
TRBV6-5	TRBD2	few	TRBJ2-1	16	CASGWTSGNFYNEQFF	TGTGCCAGCGGTTGGACTAGCGGCAACTTCTACAATGAGCAGTTCTTC
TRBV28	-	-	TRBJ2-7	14	CASSQFGQGHEQYF	TGTGCCAGCAGTCAATTTGGCCAGGGGCACGAGCAGTACTTC
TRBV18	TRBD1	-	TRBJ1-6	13	CASSMDRGRPLHF	TGTGCCAGCTCCATGGACAGGGGGCGACCCCTCCACTTT
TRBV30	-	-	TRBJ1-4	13	CAWTAGPNEKLFF	TGTGCCTGGACAGCGGGGCCTAATGAAAAACTGTTTTTT
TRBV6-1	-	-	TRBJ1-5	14	CASNTRRENQPQHF	TGTGCCAGCAATACCAGACGGGAGAATCAGCCCCAGCATTTT
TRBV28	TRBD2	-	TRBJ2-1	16	CASSSPLAGGYNEQFF	TGTGCCAGCAGTTCCCCACTGGCGGGAGGGTACAATGAGCAGTTCTTC
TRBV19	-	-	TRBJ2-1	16	CASSPPDRHLGNEQFF	TGTGCCAGTAGTCCGCCAGACAGGCACCTTGGGAATGAGCAGTTCTTC
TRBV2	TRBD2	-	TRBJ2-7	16	CASSEVWSGGPYEQYF	TGTGCCAGCAGTGAAGTTTGGAGCGGGGGACCTTACGAGCAGTACTTC
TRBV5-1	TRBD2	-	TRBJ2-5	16	CASSEWASGNQETQYF	TGCGCCAGCAGCGAATGGGCTAGCGGAAACCAAGAGACCCAGTACTTC
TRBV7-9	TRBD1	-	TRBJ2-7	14	CASSSDRGEYEQYF	TGTGCCAGCAGCTCGGACAGGGGCGAGTACGAGCAGTACTTC
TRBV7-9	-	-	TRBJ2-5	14	CASSLSIGQETQYF	TGTGCCAGCAGCTTAAGTATCGGGCAAGAGACCCAGTACTTC
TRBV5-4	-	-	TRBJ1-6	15	CASSLELRGEAPLHF	TGTGCCAGCAGCTTGGAATTGCGGGGGGAGGCACCCCTCCACTTT
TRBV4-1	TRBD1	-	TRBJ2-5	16	CASSQGDRGFQETQYF	TGCGCCAGCAGCCAAGGGGACAGGGGGTTCCAAGAGACCCAGTACTTC
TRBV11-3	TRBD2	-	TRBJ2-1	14	CASSLGASGNEQFF	TGTGCCAGCAGCTTAGGGGCTAGCGGGAATGAGCAGTTCTTC
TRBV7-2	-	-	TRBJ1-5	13	CASRGLSNQPQHF	TGTGCCAGCAGGGGGCTGAGTAATCAGCCCCAGCATTTT
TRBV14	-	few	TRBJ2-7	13	CASSLTISDEQYF	TGTGCCAGCAGCCTTACTATATCGGACGAGCAGTACTTC
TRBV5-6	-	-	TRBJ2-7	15	CASSLGATFSYEQYF	TGTGCCAGCAGCCTCGGTGCCACCTTCTCCTACGAGCAGTACTTC
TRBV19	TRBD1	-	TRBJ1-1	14	CASNPQGAITEAFF	TGTGCCAGTAATCCACAGGGGGCGATCACTGAAGCTTTCTTT